The 24 T cell receptor beta chains listed next were all sequenced from one sample in a study of CD8 T cells in ankylosing spondylitis. MiXCR, applied by TCRdb to the 5' RACE reads, yields one record per CDR3 protein. There are a few hundred thousand distinct CDR3 sequences in the sample; roughly 20% occur only once, and roughly 8% lies in the top ten. The sequenced material came from blood, either unsorted or a sorted T cell fraction (not recorded which). These receptor sequences come from a male donor with ankylosing spondylitis or in good health (not recorded which).

In DNA form, the CDR3 reads TGTGCCAGCAGTCTCAGACTAGCCCCCAATGAGCAGTTCTTC. It translates to CASSLRLAPNEQFF. J is TRBJ2-1 and V is TRBV12-3 or TRBV12-4; 7 bases line up with TRBD2. The CDR3 has 14 residues. V shed 5 bases, J shed 6 bases, and the junction held 7 bases outside the gene matches.

This clonotype was found a few times. This chain uses TRBV12-3 or TRBV12-4 with TRBJ2-1, with 11 bases fitting TRBD2. The CDR3 loop spans 16 amino acids. V was clipped by 5 bases and J by 3 bases; unmatched bases: 6. CDR3 protein: CASSATSGGHYNEQFF. CDR3 bases: TGTGCCAGCAGTGCTACTAGCGGGGGTCACTACAATGAGCAGTTCTTC.

The CDR3, as DNA: TGTGCCAGCAGTACCTACAGCGGCTACAATCAGCCCCAGCATTTT. Protein product: CASSTYSGYNQPQHF. This chain uses TRBV12-3 or TRBV12-4 with TRBJ1-5; D unclear. The CDR3 is 15 amino acids. V dropped 5 bases and J dropped 3 bases, with 14 bases sitting between them.

A few counts support this clonotype. The V gene is TRBV5-6, the J gene TRBJ2-5; D is undetermined. This CDR3 has 15 amino acids. The V end was cut by 3 bases, the J end by 5 bases, with 17 bases between. Germline V gene data show CDR1 as SGHDT and CDR2 as YYEEEE. Written as DNA, the CDR3 is TGTGCCAGCAGCTCCTCGACCTTCCCCGGGGAGACCCAGTACTTC. Translated: CASSSSTFPGETQYF.

This clonotype was picked up a small number of times. V is TRBV12-3 or TRBV12-4 and J is TRBJ2-5; D may correspond to TRBD1 or TRBD2 (5 bases each). V was pared by 3 bases and J by 1 base, with 15 bases between. The CDR3 spans 16 residues. The CDR3 reads CASSFGGWTLQETQYF. CDR3 DNA: TGTGCCAGCAGTTTTGGGGGTTGGACTCTCCAAGAGACCCAGTACTTC.

This clonotype was seen a handful of times. The chain recombines TRBV5-5 with TRBJ1-6, with 7 bases identical to TRBD1. The germline V gene has CDR1 SGHKS and CDR2 YYEKEE (reference sequence). The CDR3 covers 13 residues. With 7 bases clipped from V and 8 bases from J, the junction kept 6 bases outside the gene matches. CDR3 sequence reads: CASARDRDSPLHF. The CDR3 DNA follows: TGTGCCAGCGCCCGTGACAGGGATTCACCCCTCCACTTT. Supplemented by reference TRBV5-5 and TRBJ1-6, the full variable domain reads DAGVTQSPTHLIKTRGQQVTLRCSPISGHKSVSWYQQVLGQGPQFIFQYYEKEERGRGNFPDRFSARQFPNYSSELNVNALLLGDSALYLCASARDRDSPLHFGNGTRLTVT.

This clonotype has a handful of counts. This chain links TRBV6-5 with TRBJ2-3; 7 nucleotides align to TRBD2. The CDR3 length is 15 residues. Unmatched junction bases numbered 2, after V lost 1 base and J lost 1 base. CDR1 is MNHEY and CDR2 is SVGAGI in the germline V gene. The CDR3 region is CASSYWRERTDTQYF. The CDR3 bases are TGTGCCAGCAGTTACTGGCGGGAGCGCACAGATACGCAGTATTTT.

In its sample, this clonotype was seen a few times. The chain uses TRBV28 and TRBJ2-2; D might be TRBD2 (6 bases). V was pared by 5 bases and J by 4 bases, with 14 bases between. Germline V lookup: CDR1 MDHEN, CDR2 SYDVKM. The length of the CDR3 is 15 residues. CDR3 region: CASSPPTSLTGELFF. As DNA, the CDR3 is TGTGCCAGCAGTCCGCCGACTAGTCTCACCGGGGAGCTGTTTTTT.

This clonotype was seen many times. CDR3 region: CASSLGANTGELFF. In DNA form, the CDR3 reads TGCGCCAGCAGCTTGGGGGCGAACACCGGGGAGCTGTTTTTT. The J gene is TRBJ2-2, the V gene TRBV5-1, with D unresolved. The CDR3 length is 14 residues. Germline V CDR1 and CDR2: SGHRS, YFSETQ. V lost 0 bases and J 0 bases, leaving 3 bases between the germline ends.

The rearrangement uses TRBV20-1 and TRBJ2-5; 7 nucleotides agree with TRBD2. CDR3 size: 15 residues. J gave up 2 bases and V 3 bases, and 9 bases lay outside the gene matches. Germline loops: CDR1 DFQATT, CDR2 SNEGSKA (reference sequence). The CDR3 DNA reads TGCAGTGCTAGCCGGCCCCTAGCGGAACAAGAGACCCAGTACTTC. It is translated as CSASRPLAEQETQYF.

This clonotype turned up a few times. The V call is TRBV12-3 or TRBV12-4, the J call TRBJ2-3; 14 nucleotides match TRBD2. This CDR3 contains 16 residues. Trimming took 4 bases from V and 4 from J; bases not matched to a gene: 4. The DNA of the CDR3 is TGTGCCAGCAGTTCCGAGACTAGCGGGGGGGCAGATACGCAGTATTTT. Translated: CASSSETSGGADTQYF.

The table lists this clonotype with a few counts. The CDR3, as DNA: TGCGCCAGCAGCCAGGGGGCTAGCGGGGTGGCTGAGCAGTTCTTC. Amino acid sequence: CASSQGASGVAEQFF. The rearrangement uses TRBV5-1 and TRBJ2-1, with TRBD2 as a possible D gene (9 bases). In germline, CDR1 is SGHRS, CDR2 YFSETQ. V was clipped by 4 bases and J by 9 bases, with 20 bases between them. The CDR3 consists of 15 residues.

The V gene is TRBV6-1, the J gene TRBJ2-3; D might be TRBD1 or TRBD2, each matching 5 bases. The germline gives CDR1 MNHNS, CDR2 SASEGT. This CDR3 comprises 15 residues. V was clipped by 6 bases and J by 6 bases, with 19 bases between them. The CDR3 reads CASRTLGDPLDTQYF. In DNA, the CDR3 is TGTGCCAGCAGGACTCTCGGGGACCCTCTGGATACGCAGTATTTT.

This clonotype has ten or more counts. The chain links TRBV12-3 or TRBV12-4 to TRBJ1-1, with D possibly matching TRBD1 (6 bases). V was trimmed by 6 bases and J by 4 bases, leaving 12 bases between them. The CDR3 is 13 residues long. The CDR3 DNA is TGTGCCAGCAGCTTGGGGGGGGCCACTGAAGCTTTCTTT. This gives the protein CASSLGGATEAFF.

As regards this clonotype: A read error is possible here, since a much larger clone lies one base away. The chain uses TRBV5-1 and TRBJ2-1; unclear D gene. Trimming removed 7 bases from V and 5 bases from J, with 16 bases in between. The CDR3 is 14 amino acids. CDR1 is SGHRS, CDR2 YFSETQ, per germline. Here the CDR3 reads CASGDTLTNNEQFF. Here the CDR3 DNA reads TGCGCCAGCGGTGACACCCTTACCAACAATGAGCAGTTCTTC.

This clonotype was counted ten times or more. The chain combines TRBV5-1 with TRBJ2-1, with D possibly matching TRBD1 (6 bases). The CDR3 length is 18 residues. Germline assignment: CDR1 SGHRS and CDR2 YFSETQ. Trimming removed 0 bases at V and 0 bases at J, with 16 bases between. CDR3 bases: TGCGCCAGCAGCTTGGCCTCCACAGGGTTAAGCTCCTACAATGAGCAGTTCTTC. It is translated as CASSLASTGLSSYNEQFF.

This clonotype showed up just a few times. The rearrangement links TRBV20-1 to TRBJ1-5, with a tentative D call TRBD1 (6 bases). The CDR3 runs to 15 residues. Germline CDR1 reads DFQATT; CDR2 reads SNEGSKA (reference sequence). V was pared by 2 bases and J by 0 bases, with 11 bases between. CDR3 region: CSARSQGHSNQPQHF. In nucleotides, the CDR3 is TGCAGTGCTAGATCTCAGGGACATAGCAATCAGCCCCAGCATTTT.

This clonotype appeared a few times. This rearrangement joins TRBV5-1 to TRBJ2-6; D may match TRBD1 or TRBD2 (5 bases each). The V gene's germline CDR1 is SGHRS and CDR2 YFSETQ. This CDR3 is 16 amino acids long. The ends were cut back, 4 bases at V and 0 bases at J, with 11 bases in the middle. CDR3: CASSLGRLSGANVLTF. The CDR3 nucleotides read TGCGCCAGCAGCCTGGGACGCCTCTCTGGGGCCAACGTCCTGACTTTC.

This chain joins TRBV12-3 or TRBV12-4 and TRBJ2-2, with TRBD1 as a possible D gene (5 bases). Trimming removed 8 bases at V and 0 bases at J, with 19 bases between. This CDR3 comprises 17 residues. The CDR3 is CASFWLGVRANTGELFF. CDR3 bases: TGTGCCAGCTTTTGGCTAGGGGTTCGCGCGAACACCGGGGAGCTGTTTTTT.

This clonotype was counted once. The chain links TRBV9 to TRBJ2-2; a possible D gene is TRBD1 (6 bases). Looked up from germline, CDR1 is SGDLS and CDR2 is YYNGEE. The V end lost 4 bases, the J end lost 7 bases, and 14 bases lay between the germline ends. The CDR3 length is 14 residues. This CDR3 is CASSYGGVGGELFF. CDR3 DNA sequence: TGTGCCAGCAGCTATGGGGGCGTCGGCGGGGAGCTGTTTTTT.

To note about this clonotype: Since a much larger clone is just one base distant, this may be a read error. This chain uses TRBV20-1 with TRBJ2-3, with D uncertain. V was clipped by 4 bases and J by 10 bases, with 21 bases between them. This CDR3 has 14 residues. In germline, CDR1 is DFQATT, CDR2 SNEGSKA (reference sequence). The CDR3 coding sequence is TGCAGTGCTACCCTGGGTCCACCTGGGGATGCGCAGTATTTT. It specifies CSATLGPPGDAQYF.

This clonotype occurred a few times. The V and J genes are TRBV5-1 and TRBJ2-1; maybe TRBD2 (6 bases). In germline, CDR1 is SGHRS, CDR2 YFSETQ. V lost 3 bases, J lost 5 bases, and 12 bases lay in between. The CDR3 runs 14 residues. CDR3 coding DNA: TGCGCCAGCAGCTCGGCCGGGACTCACAATGAGCAGTTCTTC. It encodes CASSSAGTHNEQFF.

This clonotype showed up many times. The chain combines TRBV7-6 with TRBJ2-3; D unclear. V shed 3 bases and J shed 6 bases, with 13 bases lying between them. Germline-derived CDR1 and CDR2 are SGHVS and FNYEAQ. The CDR3 spans 14 residues. The chain's CDR3 is CASSLDLARDTQYF. CDR3 bases: TGTGCCAGCAGCTTGGATCTCGCAAGGGATACGCAGTATTTT.

This clonotype occurred a few times. The chain is built from TRBV9 and TRBJ1-3; D possibly corresponds to TRBD1 (6 bases). The CDR3 loop spans 18 amino acids. Trimming pared 3 bases from V and 3 bases from J, leaving 22 bases between. Germline assignment: CDR1 SGDLS and CDR2 YYNGEE. CDR3: CASSAEKTGLRSGNTIYF. For the CDR3, the DNA is TGTGCCAGCAGCGCGGAAAAGACAGGCCTCAGGAGTGGAAACACCATATATTTT.